These 14 T cell receptor beta chains originate from one sample sequenced in a study of blood T cell repertoires in COVID-19. The protocol was immunoSEQ multiplex PCR, while the TCRdb copy is restricted to in-frame clones and leaves out a portion. The sample records more than 85,000 clones, roughly 76% being singletons. The sequenced sample was peripheral blood. These receptors all come from a woman between 45 and 60 years old with acute or convalescent COVID-19.

The chain has TRBV5-4 and TRBJ2-3, with 14 bases fitting TRBD2. The ends lost 3 bases at V and 4 bases at J; junction bases unmatched: 4. Germline V CDR1 and CDR2: SGHNT, YYREEE (reference sequence). The CDR3 consists of 16 residues. The CDR3 spells CASSSGLAGGADTQYF. The DNA of the CDR3 is TGTGCCAGCAGCTCCGGACTAGCGGGGGGCGCAGATACGCAGTATTTT.

This rearrangement joins TRBV20-1 to TRBJ2-1; 11 bases agree with TRBD1. V trimming: 3 bases; J trimming: 9 bases; junction bases outside the gene matches: 4. Germline CDR1 is DFQATT and CDR2 is SNEGSKA (reference sequence). The CDR3 covers 13 residues. The CDR3 DNA follows: TGCAGTGCTAGTGGGACAGGGGGAGCTGAGCAGTTCTTC. Translating it yields CSASGTGGAEQFF.

This clone occurred a few times. The V and J genes are TRBV28 and TRBJ1-2; possibly TRBD1 for D (6 bases). In germline, CDR1 is MDHEN, CDR2 SYDVKM. The CDR3 length is 12 residues. Trimming left V 7 bases short and J 8 bases short, with 14 bases between. CDR3 in amino acids: CASNRGGDGYTF. The CDR3 DNA sequence: TGTGCCAGCAATCGCGGGGGCGACGGCTACACCTTC.

The CDR3 region has the DNA TGTGCCAGCAACTGGTGGTCTAATGAAAAACTGTTTTTT. Amino acid sequence: CASNWWSNEKLFF. The chain is built from TRBV6-5 and TRBJ1-4; no firm D call. The CDR3 loop spans 13 amino acids. Trimming took off 7 bases at V and 3 bases at J, with 9 bases between the two ends. Germline loops: CDR1 MNHEY, CDR2 SVGAGI.

The sample holds a few counts of this clone. V gene TRBV3-1 (or the pseudogene TRBV3-2) combines with J gene TRBJ2-1, with 12 bases matching TRBD2. The V segment lost 1 base and the J segment 6 bases; nucleotides outside the gene matches: 1. CDR3 length: 15 residues. The germline V gene has CDR1 LGHDT and CDR2 YNNKEL (reference sequence). The CDR3: CASSQATSGGNEQFF. The CDR3, as DNA: TGTGCCAGCAGCCAAGCGACTAGCGGGGGCAATGAGCAGTTCTTC.

This clone was detected only a few times. J is TRBJ1-4 and V is TRBV4-3; the match to TRBD1 covers 11 bases. V shed 4 bases and J 7 bases; nucleotides not matched to a gene: 2. The germline gives CDR1 LGHNA, CDR2 YSLEER. CDR3 length equals 14 residues. CDR3 DNA sequence: TGCGCCAGCAGCCTAGGACAGGGGGCTGAAAAACTGTTTTTT. Protein sequence: CASSLGQGAEKLFF.

The V and J genes are TRBV6-2 or TRBV6-3 and TRBJ1-5; D possibly corresponds to TRBD1 (6 bases). Germline values: CDR1 MNHEY, CDR2 SVGEGT. The CDR3 contains 18 residues. Between the trimmed V and J ends, which lost 2 bases and 0 bases, there was a span of 17 bases. For the CDR3, the DNA is TGTGCCAGCAGTTACGGCTCTTACAGGGCTTATAGCAATCAGCCCCAGCATTTT. Its translation is CASSYGSYRAYSNQPQHF.

The chain joins TRBV2 to TRBJ1-1, with D perhaps matching TRBD1 (5 bases). V lost 5 bases, J lost 0 bases, and 10 bases lay in between. Germline assignment: CDR1 SNHLY and CDR2 FYNNEI. CDR3 size: 14 residues. The DNA for the CDR3 is TGTGCCAGCAGTTGGGGAGGGGTGAACACTGAAGCTTTCTTT. As protein: CASSWGGVNTEAFF.

The chain couples TRBV18 to TRBJ1-1; D is unresolved. The germline CDR1 and CDR2 sequences are KGHSH and LQKENI. There are 16 residues in the CDR3. V lost 10 bases and J lost 3, with 24 bases in between. As DNA, the CDR3 is TGTGCCACCGGAGCGGGGATCGGACTGAGTTACACTGAAGCTTTCTTT. This encodes CATGAGIGLSYTEAFF.

The sample holds one count of this clone. The chain is built from TRBV28 and TRBJ1-1; D gene uncertain. V was cut by 6 bases and J by 11 bases, with 19 bases left in between. CDR3 size: 13 residues. Germline CDR1 and CDR2: MDHEN and SYDVKM. CDR3 coding DNA: TGTGCCAGCAGCCCTCCACAAGTCCCCGGGGCTTTCTTT. It yields the protein CASSPPQVPGAFF.

The rearrangement uses TRBV28 and TRBJ1-4; D is uncertain. CDR1 and CDR2 (germline): MDHEN, SYDVKM. The CDR3 runs to 15 residues. Trimming shortened V by 5 bases and J by 3 bases, and 13 bases separated the two germline ends. As DNA, the CDR3 is TGTGCCAGCAGTCCACCTCGTGGCTCTAATGAAAAACTGTTTTTT. Protein: CASSPPRGSNEKLFF.

The genes are TRBV3-1 (or the pseudogene TRBV3-2) and TRBJ1-2; no clear D gene. The CDR3 covers 14 residues. Trimming took off 3 bases at V and 4 bases at J, with 12 bases between the two ends. CDR1 LGHDT and CDR2 YNNKEL come from the germline V gene (reference sequence). The CDR3 bases are TGTGCCAGCAGCCATAGGAGTGCCAGCTATGGCTACACCTTC. The encoded protein is CASSHRSASYGYTF.

V gene TRBV12-3 or TRBV12-4 combines with J gene TRBJ1-1, with D uncertain. Trimming stripped 8 bases from V and 0 bases from J, with 7 bases between. This CDR3 contains 12 residues. The CDR3 loop reads CASGPMNTEAFF. DNA for the CDR3: TGTGCCAGCGGCCCCATGAACACTGAAGCTTTCTTT.

This chain joins TRBV10-3 and TRBJ2-3; possibly TRBD2 for D (5 bases). V lost 8 bases and J lost 0, with 9 bases in between. CDR1 and CDR2 from the germline V gene are ENHRY and SYGVKD. The CDR3 is made up of 13 amino acids. CDR3: CAIRGTSTDTQYF. The DNA of the CDR3 is TGTGCCATCCGGGGTACTAGCACAGATACGCAGTATTTT.